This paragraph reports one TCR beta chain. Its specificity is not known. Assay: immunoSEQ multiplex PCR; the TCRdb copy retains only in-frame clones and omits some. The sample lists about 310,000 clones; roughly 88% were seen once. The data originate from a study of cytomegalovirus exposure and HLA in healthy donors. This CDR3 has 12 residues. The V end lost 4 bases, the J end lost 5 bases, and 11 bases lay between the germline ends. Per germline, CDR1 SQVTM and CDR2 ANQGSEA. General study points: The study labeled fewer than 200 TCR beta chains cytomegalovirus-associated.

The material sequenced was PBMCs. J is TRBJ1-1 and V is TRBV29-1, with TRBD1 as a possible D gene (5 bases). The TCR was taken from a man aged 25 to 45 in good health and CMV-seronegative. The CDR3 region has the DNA TGCAGCGTTGTAGGGGTTGGGACTGAAGCTTTCTTT. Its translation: CSVVGVGTEAFF.